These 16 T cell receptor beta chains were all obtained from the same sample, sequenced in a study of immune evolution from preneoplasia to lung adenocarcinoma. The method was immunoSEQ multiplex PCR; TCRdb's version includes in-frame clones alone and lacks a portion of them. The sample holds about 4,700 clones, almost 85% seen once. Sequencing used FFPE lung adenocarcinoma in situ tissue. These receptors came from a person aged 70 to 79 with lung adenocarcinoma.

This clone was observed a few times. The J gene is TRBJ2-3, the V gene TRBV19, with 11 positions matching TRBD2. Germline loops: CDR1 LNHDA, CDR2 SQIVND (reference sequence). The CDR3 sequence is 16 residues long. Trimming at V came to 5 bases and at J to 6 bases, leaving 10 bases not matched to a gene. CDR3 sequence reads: CASSFSTGLADDTQYF. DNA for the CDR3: TGTGCCAGTAGTTTTTCTACGGGACTAGCGGACGATACGCAGTATTTT.

The CDR3 DNA follows: TGTGCCAGTAGTATCGTCCGGGGTACTGAGCAGTACTTC. It yields the protein CASSIVRGTEQYF. This rearrangement joins TRBV19 to TRBJ2-7, with D maybe TRBD2 (5 bases). CDR1 is LNHDA and CDR2 is SQIVND in the germline V gene (reference sequence). Trimming shortened V by 3 bases and J by 7 bases, and 13 bases separated the two germline ends. The CDR3 is 13 residues long.

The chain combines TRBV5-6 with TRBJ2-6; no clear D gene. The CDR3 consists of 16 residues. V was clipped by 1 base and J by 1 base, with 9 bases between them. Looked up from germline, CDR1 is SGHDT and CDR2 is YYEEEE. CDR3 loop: CASSLPVSSGANVLTF. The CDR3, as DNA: TGTGCCAGCAGCTTGCCCGTAAGTTCTGGGGCCAACGTCCTGACTTTC.

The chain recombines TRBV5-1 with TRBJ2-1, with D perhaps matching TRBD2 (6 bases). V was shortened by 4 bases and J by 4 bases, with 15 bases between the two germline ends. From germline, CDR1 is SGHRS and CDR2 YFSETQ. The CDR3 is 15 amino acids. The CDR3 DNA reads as TGCGCCAGCAGCGGCCAGACTAGTACGTACAATGAGCAGTTCTTC. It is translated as CASSGQTSTYNEQFF.

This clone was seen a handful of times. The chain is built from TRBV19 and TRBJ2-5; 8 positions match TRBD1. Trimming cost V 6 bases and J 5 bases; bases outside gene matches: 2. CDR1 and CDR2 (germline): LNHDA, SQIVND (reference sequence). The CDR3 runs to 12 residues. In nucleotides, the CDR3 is TGTGCCAGTAGGGGGACAGGCGAGACCCAGTACTTC. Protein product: CASRGTGETQYF.

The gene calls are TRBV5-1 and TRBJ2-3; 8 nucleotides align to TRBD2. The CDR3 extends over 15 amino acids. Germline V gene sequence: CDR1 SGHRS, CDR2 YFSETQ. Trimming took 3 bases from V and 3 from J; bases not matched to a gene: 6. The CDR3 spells CASSSSGLETDTQYF. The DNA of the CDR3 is TGCGCCAGCAGCTCATCGGGACTAGAGACAGATACGCAGTATTTT.

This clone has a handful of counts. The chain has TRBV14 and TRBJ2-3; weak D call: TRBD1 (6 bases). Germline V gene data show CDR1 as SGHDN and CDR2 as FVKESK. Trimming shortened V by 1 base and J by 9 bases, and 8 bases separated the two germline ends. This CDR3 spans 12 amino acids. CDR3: CASSQGQGTQYF. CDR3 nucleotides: TGTGCCAGCAGCCAAGGGCAGGGGACGCAGTATTTT.

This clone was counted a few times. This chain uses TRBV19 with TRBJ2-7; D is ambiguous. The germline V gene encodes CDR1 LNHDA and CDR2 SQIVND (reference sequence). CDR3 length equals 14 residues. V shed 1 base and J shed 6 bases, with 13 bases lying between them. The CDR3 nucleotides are TGTGCCAGTAGTATAGCCACCCGAAGAACCGAGCAGTACTTC. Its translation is CASSIATRRTEQYF.

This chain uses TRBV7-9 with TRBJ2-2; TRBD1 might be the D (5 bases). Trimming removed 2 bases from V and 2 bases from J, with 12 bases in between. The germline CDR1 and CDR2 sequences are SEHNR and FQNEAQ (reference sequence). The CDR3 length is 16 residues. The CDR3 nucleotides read TGTGCCAGCAGCTTATATGGCAGGGCAAACACCGGGGAGCTGTTTTTT. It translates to CASSLYGRANTGELFF.

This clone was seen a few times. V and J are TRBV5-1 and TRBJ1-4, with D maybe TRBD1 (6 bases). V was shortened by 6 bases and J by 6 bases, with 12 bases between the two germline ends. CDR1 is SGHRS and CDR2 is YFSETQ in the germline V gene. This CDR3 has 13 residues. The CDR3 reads CASNNAGDEKLFF. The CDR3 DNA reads TGCGCCAGCAATAACGCAGGGGATGAAAAACTGTTTTTT.

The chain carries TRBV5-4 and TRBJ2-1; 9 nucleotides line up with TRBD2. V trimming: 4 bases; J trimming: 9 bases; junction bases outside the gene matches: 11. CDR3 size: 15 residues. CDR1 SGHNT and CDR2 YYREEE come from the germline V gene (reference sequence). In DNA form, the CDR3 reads TGTGCCAGCAGCCCCCAAGGCGGGGGGGCCGGTGAGCAGTTCTTC. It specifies CASSPQGGGAGEQFF.

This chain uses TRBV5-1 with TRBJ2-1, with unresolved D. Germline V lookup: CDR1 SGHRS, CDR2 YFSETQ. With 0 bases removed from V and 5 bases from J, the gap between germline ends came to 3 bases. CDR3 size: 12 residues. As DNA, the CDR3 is TGCGCCAGCAGCTTGGCCGACAATGAGCAGTTCTTC. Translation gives CASSLADNEQFF.

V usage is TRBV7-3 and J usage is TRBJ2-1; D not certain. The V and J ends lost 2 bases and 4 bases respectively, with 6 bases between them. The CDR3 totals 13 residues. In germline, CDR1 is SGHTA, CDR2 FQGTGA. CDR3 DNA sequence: TGTGCCAGCAGCTTACCTCCATACAATGAGCAGTTCTTC. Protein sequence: CASSLPPYNEQFF.

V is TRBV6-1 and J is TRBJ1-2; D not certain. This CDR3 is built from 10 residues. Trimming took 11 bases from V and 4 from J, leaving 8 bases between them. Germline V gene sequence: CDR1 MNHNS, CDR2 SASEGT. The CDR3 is CACDTYGYTF. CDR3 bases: TGTGCCTGCGACACCTATGGCTACACCTTC.

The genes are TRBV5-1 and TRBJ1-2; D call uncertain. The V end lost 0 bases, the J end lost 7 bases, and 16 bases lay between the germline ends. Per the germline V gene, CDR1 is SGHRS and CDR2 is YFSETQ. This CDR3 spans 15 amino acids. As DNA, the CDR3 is TGCGCCAGCAGCTTGGATGGGCAGGTCACGGGTGGCTACACCTTC. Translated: CASSLDGQVTGGYTF.

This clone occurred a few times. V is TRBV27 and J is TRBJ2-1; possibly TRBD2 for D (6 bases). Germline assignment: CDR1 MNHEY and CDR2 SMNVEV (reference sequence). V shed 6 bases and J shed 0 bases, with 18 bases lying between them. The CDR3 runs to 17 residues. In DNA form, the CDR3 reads TGTGCCAGCAGCGCTGGGGCGGGGCCTAGCTCCTACAATGAGCAGTTCTTC. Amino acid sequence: CASSAGAGPSSYNEQFF.